This T cell receptor beta chain was identified during a study of a mutant IDH1 vaccine in newly diagnosed glioma. Notes on the study in general: Pseudoprogression appears to have had no connection to changes in top peripheral T cell clonotypes.

This clone was seen more than once but under ten times. Its target is unknown. The time point denotes: week 47, end of study. Topical imiquimod was applied with each vaccine dose, which held 300 ug of mutant IDH1 20-mer peptide. Sequencing was performed with immunoSEQ multiplex PCR; in TCRdb, only in-frame clones are kept and a portion is missing. The sample includes 90,000 to 100,000 clones, under 90% seen only once; the top ten take roughly 0.78%. Trimming at V came to 7 bases and at J to 5 bases, leaving 5 bases not matched to a gene. Germline-derived CDR1 and CDR2 are SQVTM and ANQGSEA. This CDR3 is built from 13 residues.

The chain carries TRBV29-1 and TRBJ1-4, with 9 bases lining up with TRBD1. The material was PBMCs, obtained from a glioma patient whose treatment included an IDH1 peptide vaccine. This receptor was obtained from a woman in her forties or fifties with glioma. CDR3 DNA sequence: TGCAGCGCCTTCGGGACAGGGAATGAAAAACTGTTTTTT. It translates to CSAFGTGNEKLFF.